This T cell receptor (beta chain) was documented in a study of T-cell memory formation after mild COVID-19. Study outcomes and limitations: In pre-infection memory, a portion of responding clones appeared, which suggested that cross-reactive memory joined.

The V gene end was trimmed by 5 bases and the J gene end by 6 bases; junction bases not matched to a gene: 8. The CDR3 covers 13 residues. Germline values: CDR1 DFQATT, CDR2 SNEGSKA (reference sequence). One entry per CDR3 protein, called by TCRdb with MiXCR from the 5' RACE reads. The sample has around 400,000 distinct CDR3 sequences; 24% are singletons. A word on this clonotype: Antigen: not known.

The specimen sequenced was PBMCs or a T cell subset sorted from them (not recorded which). V gene TRBV20-1 combines with J gene TRBJ2-3; 7 nucleotides match TRBD2. The receptor was isolated from an adult woman who had mild COVID-19 (a few samples of this study predate the infection). Cell type and time point are not known. CDR3: CSAASGISDTQYF. DNA of the CDR3: TGCAGTGCTGCAAGCGGGATCTCGGATACGCAGTATTTT.